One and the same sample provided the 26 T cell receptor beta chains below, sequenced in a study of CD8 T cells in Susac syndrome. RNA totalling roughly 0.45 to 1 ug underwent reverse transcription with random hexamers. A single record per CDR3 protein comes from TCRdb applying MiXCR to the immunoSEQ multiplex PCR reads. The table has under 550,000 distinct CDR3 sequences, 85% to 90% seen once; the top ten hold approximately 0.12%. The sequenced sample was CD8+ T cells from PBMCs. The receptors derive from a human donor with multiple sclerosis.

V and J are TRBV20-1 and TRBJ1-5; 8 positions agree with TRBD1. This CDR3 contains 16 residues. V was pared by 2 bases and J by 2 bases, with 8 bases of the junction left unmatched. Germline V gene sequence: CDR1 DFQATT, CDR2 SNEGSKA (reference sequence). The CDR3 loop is CSARSVRGLGNQPQHF. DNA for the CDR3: TGCAGTGCTAGATCCGTCAGGGGGCTCGGCAATCAGCCCCAGCATTTT.

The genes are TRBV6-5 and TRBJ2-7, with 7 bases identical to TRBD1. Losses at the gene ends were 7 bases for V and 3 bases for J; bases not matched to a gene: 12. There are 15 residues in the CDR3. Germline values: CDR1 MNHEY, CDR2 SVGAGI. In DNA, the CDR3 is TGTGCCAGCAACAACCTCGGGACAGCCTACTACGAGCAGTACTTC. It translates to CASNNLGTAYYEQYF.

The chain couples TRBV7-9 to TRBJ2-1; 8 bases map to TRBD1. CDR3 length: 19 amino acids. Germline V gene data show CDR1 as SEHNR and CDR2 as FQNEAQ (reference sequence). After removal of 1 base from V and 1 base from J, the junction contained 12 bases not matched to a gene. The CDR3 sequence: CASSLVGDTDRGSYNEQFF. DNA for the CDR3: TGTGCCAGCAGCTTAGTAGGCGATACAGACAGGGGTTCCTACAATGAGCAGTTCTTC.

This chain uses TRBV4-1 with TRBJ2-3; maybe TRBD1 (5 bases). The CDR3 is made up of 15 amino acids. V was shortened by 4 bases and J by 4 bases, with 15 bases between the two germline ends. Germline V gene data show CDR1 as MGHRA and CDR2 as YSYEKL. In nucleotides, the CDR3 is TGCGCCAGCAGCCCTTCCCAGGGTCGCCCAGATACGCAGTATTTT. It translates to CASSPSQGRPDTQYF.

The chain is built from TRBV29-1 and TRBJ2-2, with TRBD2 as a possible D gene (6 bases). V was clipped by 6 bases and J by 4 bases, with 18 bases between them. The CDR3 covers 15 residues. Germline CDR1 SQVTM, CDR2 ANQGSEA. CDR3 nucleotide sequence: TGCAGCGTGCTCGTACCTAGCGAGAGCACCGGGGAGCTGTTTTTT. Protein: CSVLVPSESTGELFF.

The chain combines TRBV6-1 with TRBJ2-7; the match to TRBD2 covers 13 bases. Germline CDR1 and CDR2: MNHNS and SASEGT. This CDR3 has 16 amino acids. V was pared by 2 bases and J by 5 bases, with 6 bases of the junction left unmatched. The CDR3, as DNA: TGTGCCAGCAGTGAATCACTAGCGGGAGGGCCCGACGAGCAGTACTTC. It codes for CASSESLAGGPDEQYF.

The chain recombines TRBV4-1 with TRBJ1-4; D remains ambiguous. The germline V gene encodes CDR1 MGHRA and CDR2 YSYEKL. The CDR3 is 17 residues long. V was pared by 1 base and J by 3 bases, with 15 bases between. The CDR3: CASSQVWPLSSNEKLFF. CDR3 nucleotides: TGCGCCAGCAGCCAAGTCTGGCCTCTAAGCTCTAATGAAAAACTGTTTTTT.

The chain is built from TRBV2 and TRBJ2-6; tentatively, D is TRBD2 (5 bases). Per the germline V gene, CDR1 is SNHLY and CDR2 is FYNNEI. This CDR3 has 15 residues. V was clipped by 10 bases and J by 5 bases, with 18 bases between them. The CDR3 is CATILWEQRANVLTF. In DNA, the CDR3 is TGTGCCACCATCCTTTGGGAGCAACGGGCCAACGTCCTGACTTTC. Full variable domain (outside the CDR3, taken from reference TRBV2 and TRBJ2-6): EPEVTQTPSHQVTQMGQEVILRCVPISNHLYFYWYRQILGQKVEFLVSFYNNEISEKSEIFDDQFSVERPDGSNFTLKIRSTKLEDSAMYFCATILWEQRANVLTFGAGSRLTVL.

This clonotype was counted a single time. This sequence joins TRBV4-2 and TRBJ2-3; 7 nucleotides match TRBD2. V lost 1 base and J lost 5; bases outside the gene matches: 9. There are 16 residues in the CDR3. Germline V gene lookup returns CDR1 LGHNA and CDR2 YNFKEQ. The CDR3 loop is CASSQVWRERGDTQYF. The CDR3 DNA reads TGTGCCAGCAGCCAAGTCTGGCGGGAGCGGGGAGATACGCAGTATTTT.

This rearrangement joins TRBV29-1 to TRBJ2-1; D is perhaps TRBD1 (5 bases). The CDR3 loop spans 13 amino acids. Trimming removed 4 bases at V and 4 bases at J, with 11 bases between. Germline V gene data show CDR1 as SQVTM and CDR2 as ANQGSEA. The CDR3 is CSVVQVGYNEQFF. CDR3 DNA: TGCAGCGTTGTACAGGTGGGGTACAATGAGCAGTTCTTC.

The DNA of the CDR3 is TGCAGCGTTGAAGTCCTTAGCGGGAGGGAAAACATTCAGTACTTC. Translating gives CSVEVLSGRENIQYF. The gene calls are TRBV29-1 and TRBJ2-4; TRBD2 matches at 11 bases. This CDR3 region has 15 residues. Germline lookup yields CDR1 SQVTM and CDR2 ANQGSEA. With 1 base clipped from V and 5 bases from J, the junction kept 4 bases outside the gene matches. The variable domain in full, with the rest retrieved from reference TRBV29-1 and TRBJ2-4, is SAVISQKPSRDICQRGTSLTIQCQVDSQVTMMFWYRQQPGQSLTLIATANQGSEATYESGFVIDKFPISRPNLTFSTLTVSNMSPEDSSIYLCSVEVLSGRENIQYFGAGTRLSVL.

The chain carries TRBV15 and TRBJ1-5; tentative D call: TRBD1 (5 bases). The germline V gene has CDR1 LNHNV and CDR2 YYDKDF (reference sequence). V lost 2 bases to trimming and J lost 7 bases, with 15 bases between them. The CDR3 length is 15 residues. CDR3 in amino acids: CATSRYRGPSQPQHF. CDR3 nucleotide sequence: TGTGCCACCAGCAGATACCGGGGCCCGTCGCAGCCCCAGCATTTT.

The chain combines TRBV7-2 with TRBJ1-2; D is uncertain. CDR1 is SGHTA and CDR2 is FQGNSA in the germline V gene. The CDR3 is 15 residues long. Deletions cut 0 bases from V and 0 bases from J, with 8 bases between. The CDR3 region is CASSLARDANYGYTF. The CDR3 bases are TGTGCCAGCAGCTTAGCTCGGGATGCTAACTATGGCTACACCTTC.

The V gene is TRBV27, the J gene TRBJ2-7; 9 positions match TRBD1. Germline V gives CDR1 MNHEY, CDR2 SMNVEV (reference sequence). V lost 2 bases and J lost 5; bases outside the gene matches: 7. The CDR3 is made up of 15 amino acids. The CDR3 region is CASSLTGQGVHEQYF. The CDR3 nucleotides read TGTGCCAGCAGTTTAACGGGACAGGGCGTCCACGAGCAGTACTTC.

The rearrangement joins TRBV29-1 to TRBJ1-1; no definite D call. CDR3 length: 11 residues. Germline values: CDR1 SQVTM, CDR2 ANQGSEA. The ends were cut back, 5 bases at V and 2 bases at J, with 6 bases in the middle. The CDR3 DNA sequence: TGCAGCGTTAAGGTAAACACTGAAGCTTTCTTT. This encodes CSVKVNTEAFF.

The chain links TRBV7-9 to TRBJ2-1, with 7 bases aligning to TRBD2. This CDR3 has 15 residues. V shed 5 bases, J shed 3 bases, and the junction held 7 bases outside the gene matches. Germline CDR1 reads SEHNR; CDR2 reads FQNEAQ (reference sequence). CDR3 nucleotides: TGTGCCAGCAGCCCCTGGGGGGAGGGCTACAATGAGCAGTTCTTC. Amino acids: CASSPWGEGYNEQFF.

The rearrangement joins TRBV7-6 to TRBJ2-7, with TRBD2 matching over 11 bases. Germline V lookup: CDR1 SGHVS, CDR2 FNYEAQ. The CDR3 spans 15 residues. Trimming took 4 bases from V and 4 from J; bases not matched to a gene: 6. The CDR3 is CASSSGGLAVYEQYF. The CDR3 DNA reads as TGTGCCAGCAGCTCTGGGGGACTAGCGGTTTACGAGCAGTACTTC.

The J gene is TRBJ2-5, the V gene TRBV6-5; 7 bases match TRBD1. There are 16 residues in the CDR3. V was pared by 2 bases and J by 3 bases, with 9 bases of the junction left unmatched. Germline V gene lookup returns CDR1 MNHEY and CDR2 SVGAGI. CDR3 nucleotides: TGTGCCAGCAGTTACACCAGCCGGGACAGTAAAGAGACCCAGTACTTC. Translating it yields CASSYTSRDSKETQYF.

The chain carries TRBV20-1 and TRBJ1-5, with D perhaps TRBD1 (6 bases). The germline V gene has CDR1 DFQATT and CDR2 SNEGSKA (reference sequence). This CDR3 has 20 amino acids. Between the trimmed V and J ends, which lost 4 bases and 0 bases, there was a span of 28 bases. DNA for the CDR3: TGCAGTGCTACCAGCCAAGGGGGGGACTCGTCCTACAATAGCAATCAGCCCCAGCATTTT. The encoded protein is CSATSQGGDSSYNSNQPQHF.

DNA of the CDR3: TGCAGCGTTCAATCAGGGAATACAATCTATGGCTACACCTTC. The encoded protein is CSVQSGNTIYGYTF. The chain links TRBV29-1 to TRBJ1-2; the D gene is possibly TRBD1 (5 bases). V was clipped by 5 bases and J by 4 bases, with 17 bases between them. The CDR3 covers 14 residues. Germline V CDR1 and CDR2: SQVTM, ANQGSEA.

CDR3 coding DNA: TGCGCCAGCAGTCCTCGAGCTGAGTACTATGGCTACACCTTC. Encoded protein: CASSPRAEYYGYTF. The rearrangement uses TRBV4-1 and TRBJ1-2; D is ambiguous. V was clipped by 6 bases and J by 3 bases, with 14 bases between them. Per the germline V gene, CDR1 is MGHRA and CDR2 is YSYEKL. This CDR3 has 14 residues.

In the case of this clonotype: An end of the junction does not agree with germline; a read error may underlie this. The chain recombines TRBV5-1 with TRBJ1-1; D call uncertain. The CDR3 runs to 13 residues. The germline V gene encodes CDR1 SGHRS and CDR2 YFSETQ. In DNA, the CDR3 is TGCGCCAGCAGCTACATGGGGAAAACTGAAGTTTTCTTT. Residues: CASSYMGKTEVFF.

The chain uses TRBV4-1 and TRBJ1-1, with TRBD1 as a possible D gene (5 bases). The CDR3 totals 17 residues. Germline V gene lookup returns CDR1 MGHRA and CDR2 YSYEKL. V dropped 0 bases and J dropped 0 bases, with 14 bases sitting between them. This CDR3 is CASSQDSGRLMNTEAFF. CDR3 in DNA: TGCGCCAGCAGCCAAGACTCGGGACGGCTGATGAACACTGAAGCTTTCTTT.

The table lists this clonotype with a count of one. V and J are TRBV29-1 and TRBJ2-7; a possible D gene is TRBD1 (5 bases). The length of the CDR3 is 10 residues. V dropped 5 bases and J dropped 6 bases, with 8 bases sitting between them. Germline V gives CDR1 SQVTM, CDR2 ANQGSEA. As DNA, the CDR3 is TGCAGCGTTTCCCAGGGCGAGCAGTACTTC. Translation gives CSVSQGEQYF.

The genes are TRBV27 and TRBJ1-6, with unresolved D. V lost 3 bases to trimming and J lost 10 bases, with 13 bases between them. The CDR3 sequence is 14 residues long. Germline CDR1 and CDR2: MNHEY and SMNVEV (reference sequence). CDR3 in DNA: TGTGCCAGCAGTTTCGGGTCCCCTGCGTCACCCCTCCACTTT. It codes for CASSFGSPASPLHF.

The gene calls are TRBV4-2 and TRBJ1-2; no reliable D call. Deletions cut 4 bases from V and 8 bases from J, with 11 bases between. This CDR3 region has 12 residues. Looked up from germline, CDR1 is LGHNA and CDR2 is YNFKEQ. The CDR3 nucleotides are TGTGCCAGCAGCCCCCCGGCGGGCGGCTACACCTTC. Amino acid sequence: CASSPPAGGYTF.